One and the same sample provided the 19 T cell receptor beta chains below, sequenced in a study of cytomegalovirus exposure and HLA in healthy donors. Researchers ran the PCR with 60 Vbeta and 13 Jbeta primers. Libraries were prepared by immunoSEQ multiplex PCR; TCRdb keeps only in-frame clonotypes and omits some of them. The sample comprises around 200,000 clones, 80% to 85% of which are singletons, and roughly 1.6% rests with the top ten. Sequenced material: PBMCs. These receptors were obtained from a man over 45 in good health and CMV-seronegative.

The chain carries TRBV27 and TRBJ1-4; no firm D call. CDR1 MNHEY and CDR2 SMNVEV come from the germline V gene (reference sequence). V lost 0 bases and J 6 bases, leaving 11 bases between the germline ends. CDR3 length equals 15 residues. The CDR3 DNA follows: TGTGCCAGCAGTTTATCTTGGAGGAGGGATGAAAAACTGTTTTTT. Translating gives CASSLSWRRDEKLFF.

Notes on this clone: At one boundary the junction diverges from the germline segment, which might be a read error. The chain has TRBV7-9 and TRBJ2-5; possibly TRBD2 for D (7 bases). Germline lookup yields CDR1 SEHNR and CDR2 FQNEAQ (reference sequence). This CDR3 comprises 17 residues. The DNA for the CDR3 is TGTTCCAGCAGCTTATTTGGTGGGGGGGCCTATCAAGAGACCCAGTACTTC. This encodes CSSSLFGGGAYQETQYF.

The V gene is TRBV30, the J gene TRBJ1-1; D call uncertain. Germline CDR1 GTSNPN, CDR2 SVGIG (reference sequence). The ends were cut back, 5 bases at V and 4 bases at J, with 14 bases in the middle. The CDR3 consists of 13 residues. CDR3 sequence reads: CAWGGLSGTEAFF. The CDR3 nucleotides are TGTGCCTGGGGAGGGCTAAGTGGCACTGAAGCTTTCTTT.

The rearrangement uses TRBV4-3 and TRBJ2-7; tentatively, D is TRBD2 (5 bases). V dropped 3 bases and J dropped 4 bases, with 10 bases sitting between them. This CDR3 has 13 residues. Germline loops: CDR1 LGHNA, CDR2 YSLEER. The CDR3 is CASSQTRGYEQYF. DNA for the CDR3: TGCGCCAGCAGCCAGACCCGGGGATACGAGCAGTACTTC.

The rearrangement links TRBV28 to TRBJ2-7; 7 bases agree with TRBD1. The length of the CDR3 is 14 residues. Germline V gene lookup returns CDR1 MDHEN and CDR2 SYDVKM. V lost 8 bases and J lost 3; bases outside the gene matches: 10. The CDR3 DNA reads TGTGCCAGCGGTTCCCTGACAGGGAACTACGAGCAGTACTTC. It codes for CASGSLTGNYEQYF. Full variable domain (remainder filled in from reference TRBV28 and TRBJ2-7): DVKVTQSSRYLVKRTGEKVFLECVQDMDHENMFWYRQDPGLGLRLIYFSYDVKMKEKGDIPEGYSVSREKKERFSLILESASTNQTSMYLCASGSLTGNYEQYFGPGTRLTVT.

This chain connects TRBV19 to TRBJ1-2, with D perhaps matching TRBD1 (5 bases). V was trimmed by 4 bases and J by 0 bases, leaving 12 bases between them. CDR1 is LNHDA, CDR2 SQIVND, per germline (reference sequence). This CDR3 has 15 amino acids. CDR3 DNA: TGTGCCAGTAGTACCGACAGTCAAGCTAACTATGGCTACACCTTC. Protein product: CASSTDSQANYGYTF.

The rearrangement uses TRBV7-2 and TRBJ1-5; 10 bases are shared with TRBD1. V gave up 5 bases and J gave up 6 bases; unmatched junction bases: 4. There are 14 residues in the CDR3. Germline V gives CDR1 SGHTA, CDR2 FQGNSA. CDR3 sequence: CASSPGQGFQPQHF. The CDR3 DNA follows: TGTGCCAGCAGCCCGGGACAGGGGTTTCAGCCCCAGCATTTT.

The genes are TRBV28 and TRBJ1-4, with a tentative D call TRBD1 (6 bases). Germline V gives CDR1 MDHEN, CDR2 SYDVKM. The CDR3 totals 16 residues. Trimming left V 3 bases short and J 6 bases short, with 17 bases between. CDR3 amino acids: CASSLDLLGAHEKLFF. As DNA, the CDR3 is TGTGCCAGCAGTTTGGATTTGTTGGGGGCGCATGAAAAACTGTTTTTT.

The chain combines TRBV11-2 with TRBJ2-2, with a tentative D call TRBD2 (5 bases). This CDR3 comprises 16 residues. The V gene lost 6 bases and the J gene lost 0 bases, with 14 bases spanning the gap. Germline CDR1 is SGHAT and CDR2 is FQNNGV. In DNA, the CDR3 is TGTGCCAGCAGGAGGGAACGCGGAACGAACACCGGGGAGCTGTTTTTT. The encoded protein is CASRRERGTNTGELFF.

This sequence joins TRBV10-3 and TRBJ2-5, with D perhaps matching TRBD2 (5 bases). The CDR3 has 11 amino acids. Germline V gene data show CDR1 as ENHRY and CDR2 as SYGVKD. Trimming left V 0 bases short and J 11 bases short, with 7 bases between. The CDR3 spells CAISESREQYF. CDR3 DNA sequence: TGTGCCATCAGTGAGTCGAGGGAGCAGTACTTC.

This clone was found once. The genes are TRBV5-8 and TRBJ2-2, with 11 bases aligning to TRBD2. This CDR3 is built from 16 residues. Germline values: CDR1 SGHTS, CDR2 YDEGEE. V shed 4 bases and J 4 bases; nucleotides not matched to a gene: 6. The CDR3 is CASSPSGGRVTGELFF. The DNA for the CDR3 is TGTGCCAGCAGCCCTAGCGGGGGGCGCGTCACCGGGGAGCTGTTTTTT.

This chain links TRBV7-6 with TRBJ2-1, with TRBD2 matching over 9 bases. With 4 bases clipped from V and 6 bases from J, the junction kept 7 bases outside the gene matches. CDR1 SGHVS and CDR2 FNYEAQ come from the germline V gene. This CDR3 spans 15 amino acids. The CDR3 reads CASSSTGTSTNEQFF. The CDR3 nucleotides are TGTGCCAGCAGCTCTACCGGGACTAGCACCAATGAGCAGTTCTTC.

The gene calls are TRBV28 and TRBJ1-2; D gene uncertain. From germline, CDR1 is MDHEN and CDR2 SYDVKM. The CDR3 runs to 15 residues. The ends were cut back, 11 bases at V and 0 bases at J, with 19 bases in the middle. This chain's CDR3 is CAHHSAEETNYGYTF. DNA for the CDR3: TGTGCCCATCATAGCGCGGAGGAAACTAACTATGGCTACACCTTC.

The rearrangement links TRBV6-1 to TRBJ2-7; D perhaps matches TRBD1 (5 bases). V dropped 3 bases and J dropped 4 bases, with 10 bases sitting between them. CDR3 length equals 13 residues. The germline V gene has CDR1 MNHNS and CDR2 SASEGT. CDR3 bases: TGTGCCAGCAGTGACAGGGATGTTTACGAGCAGTACTTC. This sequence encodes CASSDRDVYEQYF.

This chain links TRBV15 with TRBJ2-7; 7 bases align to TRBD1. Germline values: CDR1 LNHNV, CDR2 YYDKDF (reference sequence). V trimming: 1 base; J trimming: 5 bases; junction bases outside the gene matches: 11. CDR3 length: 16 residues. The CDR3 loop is CATSRAINRGSDEQYF. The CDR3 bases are TGTGCCACCAGCAGAGCAATCAACAGGGGTAGCGACGAGCAGTACTTC.

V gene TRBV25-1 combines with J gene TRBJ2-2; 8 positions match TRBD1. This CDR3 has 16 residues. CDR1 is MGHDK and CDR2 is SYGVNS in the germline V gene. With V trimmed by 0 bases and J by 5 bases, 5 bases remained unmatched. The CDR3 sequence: CASSEYGTGGTGELFF. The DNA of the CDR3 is TGTGCCAGCAGTGAATATGGGACAGGAGGAACCGGGGAGCTGTTTTTT.

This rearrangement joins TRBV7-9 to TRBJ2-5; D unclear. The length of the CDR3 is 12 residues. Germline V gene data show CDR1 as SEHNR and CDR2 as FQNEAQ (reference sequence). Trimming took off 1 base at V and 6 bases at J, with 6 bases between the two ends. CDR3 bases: TGTGCCAGCAGCTTAGAGAGGCAGACCCAGTACTTC. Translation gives CASSLERQTQYF.

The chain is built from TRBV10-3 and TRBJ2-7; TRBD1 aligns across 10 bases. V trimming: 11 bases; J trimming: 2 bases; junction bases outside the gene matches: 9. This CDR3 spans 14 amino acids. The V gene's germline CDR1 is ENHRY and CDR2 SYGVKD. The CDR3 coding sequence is TGTGCCGCCGGGACAGGGGTGGGGACCTACGAGCAGTACTTC. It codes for CAAGTGVGTYEQYF.

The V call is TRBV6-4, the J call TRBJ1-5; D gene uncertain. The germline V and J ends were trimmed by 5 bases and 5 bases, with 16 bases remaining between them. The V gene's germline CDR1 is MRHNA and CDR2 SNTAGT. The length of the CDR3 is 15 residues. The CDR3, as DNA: TGTGCCAGCAGTAAGGTCGGCGGGGTGGATCAGCCCCAGCATTTT. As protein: CASSKVGGVDQPQHF.